Sequencing of this T cell receptor beta chain was carried out in a study of blood T cell repertoires in COVID-19. Study in general: T cells, B-cell-depleted T cells, or PBMCs supplied cDNA or gDNA.

Authors' analysis steps: Reference gene primer amplification gave nucleated cell count estimates. Profiling relied on immunoSEQ multiplex PCR, and the TCRdb table lists in-frame clones only, not all of them. V and J calls and clone size are given by that table; D and trimming were obtained from the DNA. The sample yields around 75,000 clones, approximately 90% seen once. The sequenced sample was peripheral blood. The TCR comes from a human donor in a cohort sampled during active COVID-19.

The CDR3 coding sequence is TGTGCCAGCAGCTATACGAGCGGGGGTGGGGCAGATACGCAGTATTTT. This codes for CASSYTSGGGADTQYF. This rearrangement joins TRBV5-6 to TRBJ2-3; 8 nucleotides align to TRBD2. The CDR3 has 16 residues. Germline assignment: CDR1 SGHDT and CDR2 YYEEEE. The V and J ends lost 3 bases and 4 bases, in that order; junction bases with no gene match: 10.